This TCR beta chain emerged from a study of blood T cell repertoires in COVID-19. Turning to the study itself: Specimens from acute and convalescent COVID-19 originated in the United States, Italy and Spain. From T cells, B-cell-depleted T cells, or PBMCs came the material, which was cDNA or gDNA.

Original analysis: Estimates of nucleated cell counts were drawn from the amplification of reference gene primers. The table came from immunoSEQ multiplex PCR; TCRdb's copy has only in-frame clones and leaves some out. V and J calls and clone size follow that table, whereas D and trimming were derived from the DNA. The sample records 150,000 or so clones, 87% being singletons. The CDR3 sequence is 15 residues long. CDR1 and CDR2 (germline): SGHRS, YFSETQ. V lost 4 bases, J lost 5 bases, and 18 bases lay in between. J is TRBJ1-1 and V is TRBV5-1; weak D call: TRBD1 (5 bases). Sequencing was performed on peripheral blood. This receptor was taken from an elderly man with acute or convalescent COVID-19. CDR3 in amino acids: CASSPNAGRGTEAFF. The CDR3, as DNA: TGCGCCAGCAGCCCTAACGCCGGGCGGGGGACTGAAGCTTTCTTT.